This T cell receptor beta chain came from a study of a mutant IDH1 vaccine in newly diagnosed glioma (dated by TCRdb to the early 2020s). Describing the broader study: Of the approximately 33 treated patients, about 62% were male and approximately 40% were female, and the mean age was roughly 40 years. Before enrollment, most patients had been given radiochemotherapy with temozolomide as standard therapy, while the rest had received either radiotherapy alone or temozolomide alone. For exploratory analyses, longitudinal TCRB deep sequencing was carried out in approximately 25 treated patients wherever samples were available. Six visits were used for peripheral blood collection: V03 (baseline), V05, V07, V10, V12 and V13.

CDR1 SNHLY and CDR2 FYNNEI are derived from the germline V gene. The CDR3, from cysteine to phenylalanine, totals 14 residues. Just the 42-base CDR3 DNA is kept, in frame starting at base 1. Between the V and J ends, shortened by 6 bases and 2 bases respectively, the junction contains 14 bases. Paper-wide results and their limitations: The authors noted that analyses of patient blood samples could not be reproduced because of sample limitations. Availability determined which PBMC samples were chosen for TCRB deep sequencing. Vaccine-induced immune responses across multiple MHC alleles were detected in 93.3% of patients. No apparent relationship was observed between pseudoprogression and alterations in the top peripheral T cell clonotypes detected by TCRB sequencing.

This clone was observed a handful of times. No cognate antigen has been identified for it. No base qualities exist here, and no much larger clone lies one base off it. The receptor library was made with the immunoSEQ multiplex PCR assay. The hsTCRB Kit was used according to the manufacturer's protocol to amplify rearranged TCR beta chain sequences. An Illumina MiSeq was used to sequence the TCRB libraries. The original methods were these. Demultiplexing, trimming and gene mapping were performed with the kit vendor's proprietary platform. The source is immuneACCESS, and TCRdb retained only in-frame sequences with V and J called. Part of the clones is not carried over; for the studies checked, unresolved V genes explain less than half of this, and the remainder is unexplained. The V and J calls and clone size were taken over from that table, and D and trimming were inferred from the DNA. For this sample there are 20,000 to 25,000 clones; over 75% appear just once. The ten most abundant clones make up around 5.8% of the sample.

The sample's time point label is to be understood as: baseline, week 1 (first vaccination visit). The label giving this sample's treatment or condition can be read as: pre-vaccination baseline after standard-of-care therapy. The donors had newly diagnosed IDH1-mutant astrocytomas of WHO grade 3 or 4 that showed loss of nuclear ATRX. The samples were drawn from NOA16, a multicentre, single-arm, open-label phase I trial in Germany that tested a mutant IDH1 peptide vaccine in humans for the first time. For immunogenicity testing, the blood drawn at visit V03 was used as the baseline sample. Genomic DNA for TCRB sequencing was isolated from EDTA blood with the DNeasy Blood and Tissue Kit.

The starting material was PBMCs, obtained from a glioma patient treated with radiotherapy, temozolomide or both. The rearrangement joined TRBV2 to TRBJ2-7, with TRBD2 as a weak D call on 6 bases. The receptor was isolated from a man aged 35-49 years with glioma. The CDR3 is CASSPLPGAYEQYF. At the DNA level, the sequence is TGTGCCAGCAGCCCGCTACCGGGGGCCTACGAGCAGTACTTC.